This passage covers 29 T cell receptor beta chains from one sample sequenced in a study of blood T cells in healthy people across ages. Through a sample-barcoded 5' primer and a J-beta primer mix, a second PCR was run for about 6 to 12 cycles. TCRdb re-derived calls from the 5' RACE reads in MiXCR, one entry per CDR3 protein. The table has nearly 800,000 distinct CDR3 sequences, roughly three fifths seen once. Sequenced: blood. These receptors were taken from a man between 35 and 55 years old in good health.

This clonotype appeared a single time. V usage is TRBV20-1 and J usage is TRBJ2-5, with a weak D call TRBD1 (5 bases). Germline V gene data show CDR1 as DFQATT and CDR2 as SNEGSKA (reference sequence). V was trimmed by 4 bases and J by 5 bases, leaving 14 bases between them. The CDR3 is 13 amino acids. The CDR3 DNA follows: TGCAGTGCTACCACAGGAAGCCTGGAGACCCAGTACTTC. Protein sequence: CSATTGSLETQYF.

CDR3 nucleotides: TGTGCCAGCAGTATCTATCAGGACACCTACGAGCAGTACTTC. It codes for CASSIYQDTYEQYF. The rearrangement uses TRBV28 and TRBJ2-4, with D tentatively TRBD1 (5 bases). The DNA end favors TRBJ2-7, so the J call may be wrong. Germline loops: CDR1 MDHEN, CDR2 SYDVKM. This CDR3 region has 14 residues.

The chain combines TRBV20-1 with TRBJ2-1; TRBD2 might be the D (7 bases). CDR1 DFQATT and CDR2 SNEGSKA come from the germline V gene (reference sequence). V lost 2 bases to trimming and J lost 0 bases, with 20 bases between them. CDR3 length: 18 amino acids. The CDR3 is CSARFGLEGGSSYNEQFF. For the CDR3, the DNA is TGCAGTGCTAGATTTGGGCTCGAGGGGGGGAGCTCCTACAATGAGCAGTTCTTC.

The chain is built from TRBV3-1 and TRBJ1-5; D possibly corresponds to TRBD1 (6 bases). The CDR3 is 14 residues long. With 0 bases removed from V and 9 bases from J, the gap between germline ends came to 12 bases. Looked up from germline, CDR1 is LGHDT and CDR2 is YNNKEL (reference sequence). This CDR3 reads CASSQEGGWSPQHF. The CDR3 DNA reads TGTGCCAGCAGCCAAGAAGGGGGGTGGTCGCCCCAGCATTTT.

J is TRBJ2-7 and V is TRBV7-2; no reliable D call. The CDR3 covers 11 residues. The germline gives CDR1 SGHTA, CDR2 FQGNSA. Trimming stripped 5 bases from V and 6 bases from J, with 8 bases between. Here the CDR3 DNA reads TGTGCCAGCAGCGCCCGTAGCGAGCAGTACTTC. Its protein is CASSARSEQYF.

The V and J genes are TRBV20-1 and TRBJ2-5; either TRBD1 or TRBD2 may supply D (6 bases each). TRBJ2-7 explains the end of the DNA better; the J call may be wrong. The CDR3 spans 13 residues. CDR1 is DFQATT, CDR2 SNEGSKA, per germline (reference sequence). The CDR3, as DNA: TGCAGTGCTAGGCAAGGGGGACTCTACGAGCAGTACTTC. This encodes CSARQGGLYEQYF.

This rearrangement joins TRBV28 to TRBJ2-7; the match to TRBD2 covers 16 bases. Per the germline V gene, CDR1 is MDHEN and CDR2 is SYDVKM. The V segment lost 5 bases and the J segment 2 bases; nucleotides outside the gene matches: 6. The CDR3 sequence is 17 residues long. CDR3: CASSQSGLAGGAYEQYF. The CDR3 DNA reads TGTGCCAGCAGTCAATCGGGACTAGCGGGAGGGGCCTACGAGCAGTACTTC.

The CDR3 DNA is TGTGCCAGCAGTGACCGGGACAGGGCTGGCGGGGCCAACGTCCTGACTTTC. Protein sequence: CASSDRDRAGGANVLTF. The chain combines TRBV25-1 with TRBJ2-6, with 9 bases lining up with TRBD1. Germline-derived CDR1 and CDR2 are MGHDK and SYGVNS. The junction had 7 bases not matched to a gene; V was cut back by 3 bases and J by 4 bases. There are 17 residues in the CDR3.

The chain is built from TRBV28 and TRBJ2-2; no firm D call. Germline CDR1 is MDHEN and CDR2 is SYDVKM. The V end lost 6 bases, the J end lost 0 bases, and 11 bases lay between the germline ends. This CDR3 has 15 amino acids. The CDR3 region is CASSPTPANTGELFF. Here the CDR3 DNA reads TGTGCCAGCAGCCCCACTCCGGCGAACACCGGGGAGCTGTTTTTT.

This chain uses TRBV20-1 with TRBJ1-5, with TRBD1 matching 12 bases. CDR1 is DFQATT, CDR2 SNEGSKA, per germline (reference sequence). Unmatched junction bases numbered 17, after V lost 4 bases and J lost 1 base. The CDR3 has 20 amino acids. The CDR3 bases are TGCAGTGCTATAGTCATTCCGGGACAGGGGGCCGGACAGAGCAATCAGCCCCAGCATTTT. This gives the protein CSAIVIPGQGAGQSNQPQHF.

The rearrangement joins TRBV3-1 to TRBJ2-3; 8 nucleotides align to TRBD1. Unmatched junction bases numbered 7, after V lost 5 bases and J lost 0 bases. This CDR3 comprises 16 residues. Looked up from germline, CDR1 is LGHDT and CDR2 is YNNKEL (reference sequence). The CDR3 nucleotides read TGTGCCAGCAGCTTGCGGACAGGGAGTAGCACAGATACGCAGTATTTT. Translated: CASSLRTGSSTDTQYF.

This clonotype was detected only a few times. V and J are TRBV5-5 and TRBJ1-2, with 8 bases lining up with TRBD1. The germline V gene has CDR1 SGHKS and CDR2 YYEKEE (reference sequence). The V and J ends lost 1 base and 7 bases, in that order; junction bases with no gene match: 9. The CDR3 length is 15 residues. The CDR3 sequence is CASSLIDRGYGGYTF. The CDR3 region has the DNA TGTGCCAGCAGCTTGATCGACAGGGGTTACGGTGGCTACACCTTC.

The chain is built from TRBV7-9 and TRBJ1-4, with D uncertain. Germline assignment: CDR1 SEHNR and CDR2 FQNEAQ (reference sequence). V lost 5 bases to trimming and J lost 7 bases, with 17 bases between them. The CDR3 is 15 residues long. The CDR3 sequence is CASSLRPRGSEKLFF. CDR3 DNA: TGTGCCAGCAGCCTCCGACCCCGGGGTAGTGAAAAACTGTTTTTT.

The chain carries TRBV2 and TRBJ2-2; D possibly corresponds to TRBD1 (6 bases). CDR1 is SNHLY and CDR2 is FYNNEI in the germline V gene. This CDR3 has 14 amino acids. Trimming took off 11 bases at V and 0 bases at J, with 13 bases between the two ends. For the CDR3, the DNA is TGTGCCTTAGAGGGGGACCCGAACACCGGGGAGCTGTTTTTT. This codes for CALEGDPNTGELFF.

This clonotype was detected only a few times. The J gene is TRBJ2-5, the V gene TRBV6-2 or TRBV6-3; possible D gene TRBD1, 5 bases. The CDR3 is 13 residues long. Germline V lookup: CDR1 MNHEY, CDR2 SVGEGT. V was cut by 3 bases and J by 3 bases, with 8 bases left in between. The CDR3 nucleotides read TGTGCCAGCAGTTATCCAGGGAAAGAGACCCAGTACTTC. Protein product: CASSYPGKETQYF.

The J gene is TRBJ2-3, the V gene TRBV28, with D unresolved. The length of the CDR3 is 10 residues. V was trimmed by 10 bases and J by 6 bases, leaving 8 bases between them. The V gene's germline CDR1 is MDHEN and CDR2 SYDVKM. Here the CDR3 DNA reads TGTGCCACCGGTGGGGATACGCAGTATTTT. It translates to CATGGDTQYF.

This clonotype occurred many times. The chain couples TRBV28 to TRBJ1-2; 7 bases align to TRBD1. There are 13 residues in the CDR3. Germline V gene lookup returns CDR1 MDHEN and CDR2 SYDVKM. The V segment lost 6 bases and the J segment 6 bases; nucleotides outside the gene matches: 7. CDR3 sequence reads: CASSSGTVHGYTF. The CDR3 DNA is TGTGCCAGCAGCTCCGGGACAGTACATGGCTACACCTTC.

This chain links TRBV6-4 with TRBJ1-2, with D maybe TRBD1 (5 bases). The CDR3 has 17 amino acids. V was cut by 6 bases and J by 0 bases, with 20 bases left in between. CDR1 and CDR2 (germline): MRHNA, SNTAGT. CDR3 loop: CASSTLTRPGTNYGYTF. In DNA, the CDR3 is TGTGCCAGCAGCACCCTTACCCGCCCAGGGACTAACTATGGCTACACCTTC.

The CDR3 nucleotides read TGCGCCAGCAGCTTGCGGGGGGGGAACAATGAGCAGTTCTTC. It translates to CASSLRGGNNEQFF. The chain has TRBV5-1 and TRBJ2-1, with 8 bases aligning to TRBD2. Germline assignment: CDR1 SGHRS and CDR2 YFSETQ. Losses at the gene ends were 1 base for V and 5 bases for J; bases not matched to a gene: 2. The CDR3 sequence is 14 residues long.

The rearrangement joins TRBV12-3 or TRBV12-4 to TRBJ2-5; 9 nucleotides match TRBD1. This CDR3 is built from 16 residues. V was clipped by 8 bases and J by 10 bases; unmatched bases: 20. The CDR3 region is CASSFLRTGAVGDQYF. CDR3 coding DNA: TGTGCCAGCTCTTTCCTACGGACAGGGGCCGTTGGGGACCAGTACTTC.

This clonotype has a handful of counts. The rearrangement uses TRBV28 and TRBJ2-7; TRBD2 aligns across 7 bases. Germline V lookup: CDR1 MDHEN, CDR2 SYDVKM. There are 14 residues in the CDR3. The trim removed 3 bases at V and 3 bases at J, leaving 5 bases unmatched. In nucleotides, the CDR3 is TGTGCCAGCAGTTTGGGGGGGGTTCTCTACGAGCAGTACTTC. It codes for CASSLGGVLYEQYF.

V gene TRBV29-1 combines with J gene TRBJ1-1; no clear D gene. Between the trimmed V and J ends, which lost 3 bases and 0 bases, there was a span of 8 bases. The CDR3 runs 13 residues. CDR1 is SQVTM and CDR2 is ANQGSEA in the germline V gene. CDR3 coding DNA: TGCAGCGTTGAGGGCAGTCTGAACACTGAAGCTTTCTTT. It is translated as CSVEGSLNTEAFF.

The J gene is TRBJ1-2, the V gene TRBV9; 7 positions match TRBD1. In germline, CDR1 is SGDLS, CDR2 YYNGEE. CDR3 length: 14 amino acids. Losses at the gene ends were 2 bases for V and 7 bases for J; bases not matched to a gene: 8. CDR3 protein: CASSVRQGDRGYTF. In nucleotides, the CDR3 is TGTGCCAGCAGCGTGAGACAGGGTGACCGTGGCTACACCTTC.

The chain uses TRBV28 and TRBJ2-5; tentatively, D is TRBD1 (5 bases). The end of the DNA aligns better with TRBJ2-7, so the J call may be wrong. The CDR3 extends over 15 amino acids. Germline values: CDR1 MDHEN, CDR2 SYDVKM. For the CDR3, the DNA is TGTGCCAGCAGTTCCCCCCTTGACAGTTTCCACGAGCAGTACTTC. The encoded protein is CASSSPLDSFHEQYF.

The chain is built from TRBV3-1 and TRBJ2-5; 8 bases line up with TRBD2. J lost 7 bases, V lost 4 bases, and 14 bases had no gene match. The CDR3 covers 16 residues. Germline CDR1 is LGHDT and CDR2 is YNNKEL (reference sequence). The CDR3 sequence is CASSLTRDPGGATQYF. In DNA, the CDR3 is TGTGCCAGCAGCCTCACAAGGGACCCCGGGGGGGCGACCCAGTACTTC.

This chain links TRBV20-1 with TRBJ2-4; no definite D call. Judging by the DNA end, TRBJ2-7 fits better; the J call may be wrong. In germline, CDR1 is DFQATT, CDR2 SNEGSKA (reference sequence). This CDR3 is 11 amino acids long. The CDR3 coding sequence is TGCAGTGCTAATTATCTATCCGAGCAGTACTTC. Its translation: CSANYLSEQYF.

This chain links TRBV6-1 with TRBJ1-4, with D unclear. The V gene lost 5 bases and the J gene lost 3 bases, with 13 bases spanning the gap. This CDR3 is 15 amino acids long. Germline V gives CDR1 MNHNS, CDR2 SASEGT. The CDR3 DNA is TGTGCCAGCAGTCAAGGGTCTTCAGCTAATGAAAAACTGTTTTTT. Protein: CASSQGSSANEKLFF.

The CDR3 loop is CASSLAGGPQNIQYF. The CDR3 region has the DNA TGCGCCAGCAGCTTGGCCGGGGGGCCCCAAAACATTCAGTACTTC. The chain uses TRBV5-1 and TRBJ2-4; D might be TRBD2 (7 bases). CDR1 SGHRS and CDR2 YFSETQ come from the germline V gene. The V end lost 0 bases, the J end lost 5 bases, and 12 bases lay between the germline ends. This CDR3 has 15 amino acids.

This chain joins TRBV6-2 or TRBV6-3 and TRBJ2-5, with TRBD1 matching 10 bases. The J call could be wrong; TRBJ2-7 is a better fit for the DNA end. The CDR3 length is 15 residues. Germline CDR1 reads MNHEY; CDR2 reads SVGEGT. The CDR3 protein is CASSRTGTGANEQYF. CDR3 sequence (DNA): TGTGCCAGCAGCAGAACCGGGACAGGGGCCAACGAGCAGTACTTC.